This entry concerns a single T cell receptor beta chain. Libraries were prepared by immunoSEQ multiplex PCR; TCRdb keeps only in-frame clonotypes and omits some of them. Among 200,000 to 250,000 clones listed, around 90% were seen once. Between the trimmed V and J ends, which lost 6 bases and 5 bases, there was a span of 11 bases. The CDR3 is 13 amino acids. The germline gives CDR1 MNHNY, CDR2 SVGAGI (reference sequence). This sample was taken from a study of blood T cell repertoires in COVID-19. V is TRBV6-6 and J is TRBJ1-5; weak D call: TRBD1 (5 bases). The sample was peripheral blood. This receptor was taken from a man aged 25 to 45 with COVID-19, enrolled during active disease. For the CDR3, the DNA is TGTGCCAGCAGCCCCGGGGGTTATCAGCCCCAGCATTTT. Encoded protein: CASSPGGYQPQHF.